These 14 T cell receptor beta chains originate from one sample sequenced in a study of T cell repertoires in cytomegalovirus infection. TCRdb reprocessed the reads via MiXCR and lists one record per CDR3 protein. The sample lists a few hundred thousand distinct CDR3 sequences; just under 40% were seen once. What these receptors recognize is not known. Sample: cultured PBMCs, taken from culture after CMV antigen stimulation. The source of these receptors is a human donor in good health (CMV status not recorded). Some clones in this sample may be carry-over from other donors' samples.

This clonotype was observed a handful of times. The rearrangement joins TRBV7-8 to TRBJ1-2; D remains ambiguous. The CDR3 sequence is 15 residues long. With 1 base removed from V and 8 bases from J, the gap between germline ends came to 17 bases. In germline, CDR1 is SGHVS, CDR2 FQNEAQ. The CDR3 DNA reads TGTGCCAGCAGCTTAGTGGTCAAGGGCGTCGGAGGCTACACCTTC. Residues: CASSLVVKGVGGYTF. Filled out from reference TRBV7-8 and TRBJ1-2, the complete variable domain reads GAGVSQSPRYKVAKRGQDVALRCDPISGHVSLFWYQQALGQGPEFLTYFQNEAQLDKSGLPSDRFFAERPEGSVSTLKIQRTQQEDSAVYLCASSLVVKGVGGYTFGSGTRLTVV.

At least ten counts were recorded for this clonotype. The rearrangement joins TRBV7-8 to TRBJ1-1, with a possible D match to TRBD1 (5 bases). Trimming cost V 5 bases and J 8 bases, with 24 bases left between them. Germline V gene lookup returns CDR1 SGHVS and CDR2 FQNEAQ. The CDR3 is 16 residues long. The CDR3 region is CASSPGRGVQEKEAFF. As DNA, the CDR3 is TGTGCCAGCAGCCCCGGAAGGGGAGTACAGGAAAAGGAAGCTTTCTTT.

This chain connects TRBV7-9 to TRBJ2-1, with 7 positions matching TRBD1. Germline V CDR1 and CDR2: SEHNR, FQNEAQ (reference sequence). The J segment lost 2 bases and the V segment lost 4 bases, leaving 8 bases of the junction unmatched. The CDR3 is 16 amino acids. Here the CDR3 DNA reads TGTGCCAGCAGCTCGCCCCGGGACAGAGCCTACAATGAGCAGTTCTTC. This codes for CASSSPRDRAYNEQFF.

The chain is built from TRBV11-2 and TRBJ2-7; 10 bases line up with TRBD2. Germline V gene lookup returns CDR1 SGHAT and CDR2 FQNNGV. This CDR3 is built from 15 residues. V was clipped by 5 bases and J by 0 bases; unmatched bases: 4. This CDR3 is CASSNRLAGSYEQYF. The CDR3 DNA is TGTGCCAGCAGCAACAGACTAGCGGGCTCCTACGAGCAGTACTTC.

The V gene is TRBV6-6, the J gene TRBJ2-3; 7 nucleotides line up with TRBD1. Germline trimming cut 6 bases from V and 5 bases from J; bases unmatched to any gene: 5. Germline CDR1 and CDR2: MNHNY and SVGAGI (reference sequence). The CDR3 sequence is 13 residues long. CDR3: CASRGQDIDTQYF. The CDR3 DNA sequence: TGTGCCAGCAGAGGACAGGATATAGATACGCAGTATTTT.

The DNA for the CDR3 is TGTGCCAGCACCGGGACTAGCGGGGTTGGGGATGAGCAGTTCTTC. Its translation is CASTGTSGVGDEQFF. The chain has TRBV6-2 or TRBV6-3 and TRBJ2-1; TRBD2 matches at 13 bases. V gave up 7 bases and J gave up 8 bases; unmatched junction bases: 8. The CDR3 runs to 15 residues. CDR1 is MNHEY and CDR2 is SVGEGT in the germline V gene.

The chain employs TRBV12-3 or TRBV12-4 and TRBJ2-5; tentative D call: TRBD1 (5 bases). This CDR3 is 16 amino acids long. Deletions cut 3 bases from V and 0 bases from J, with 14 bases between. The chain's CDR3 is CASSFPALGDQETQYF. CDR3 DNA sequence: TGTGCCAGCAGTTTTCCCGCCCTAGGGGACCAAGAGACCCAGTACTTC.

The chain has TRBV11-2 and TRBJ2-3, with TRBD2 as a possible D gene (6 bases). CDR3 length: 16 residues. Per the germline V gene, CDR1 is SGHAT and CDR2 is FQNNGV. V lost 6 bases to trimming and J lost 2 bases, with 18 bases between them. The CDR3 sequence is CASRPSLALSTDTQYF. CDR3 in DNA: TGTGCCAGCAGGCCCAGTCTAGCGCTCTCCACAGATACGCAGTATTTT.

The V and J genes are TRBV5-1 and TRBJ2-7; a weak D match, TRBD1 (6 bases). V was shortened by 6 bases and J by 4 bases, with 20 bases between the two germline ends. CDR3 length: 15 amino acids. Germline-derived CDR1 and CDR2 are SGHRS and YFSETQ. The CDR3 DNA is TGCGCCAGCAACCGGGACACCAAGCCAGGGTACGAGCAGTACTTC. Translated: CASNRDTKPGYEQYF.

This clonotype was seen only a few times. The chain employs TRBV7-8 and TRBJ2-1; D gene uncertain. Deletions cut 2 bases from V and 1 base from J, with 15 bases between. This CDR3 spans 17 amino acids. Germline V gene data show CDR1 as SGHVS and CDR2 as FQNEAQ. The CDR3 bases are TGTGCCAGCAGCTTATGGGATACGGTAGGGTCCTACAATGAGCAGTTCTTC. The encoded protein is CASSLWDTVGSYNEQFF.

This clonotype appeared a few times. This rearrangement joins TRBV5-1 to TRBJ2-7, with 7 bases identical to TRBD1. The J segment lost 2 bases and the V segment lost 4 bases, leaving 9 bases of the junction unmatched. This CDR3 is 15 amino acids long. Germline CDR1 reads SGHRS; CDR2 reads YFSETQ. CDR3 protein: CASSPLGGSTYEQYF. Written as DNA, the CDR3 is TGCGCCAGCAGCCCCCTAGGGGGCAGTACCTACGAGCAGTACTTC.

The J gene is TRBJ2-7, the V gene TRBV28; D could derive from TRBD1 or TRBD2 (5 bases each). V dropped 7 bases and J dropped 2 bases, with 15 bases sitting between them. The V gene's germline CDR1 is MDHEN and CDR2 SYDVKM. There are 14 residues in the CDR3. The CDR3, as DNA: TGTGCCAGCAAAGACAGAGGGCCCGCCTACGAGCAGTACTTC. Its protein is CASKDRGPAYEQYF.

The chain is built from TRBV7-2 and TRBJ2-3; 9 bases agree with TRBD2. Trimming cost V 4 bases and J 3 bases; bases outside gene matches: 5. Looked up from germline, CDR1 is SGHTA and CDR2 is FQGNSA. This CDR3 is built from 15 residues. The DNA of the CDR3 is TGTGCCAGCAGCTGGCGGGGGGGCCGAACAGATACGCAGTATTTT. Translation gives CASSWRGGRTDTQYF.

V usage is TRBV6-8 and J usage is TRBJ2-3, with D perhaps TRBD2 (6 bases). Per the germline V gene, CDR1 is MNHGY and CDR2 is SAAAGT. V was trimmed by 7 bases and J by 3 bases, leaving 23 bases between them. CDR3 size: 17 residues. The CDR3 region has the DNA TGTGCCAGCAACAGCCTCCCTACGGGAGTGAGGACAGATACGCAGTATTTT. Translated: CASNSLPTGVRTDTQYF.